This TCR beta chain originates from a study of cytomegalovirus exposure and HLA in healthy donors. The study ran its PCR with 60 Vbeta and 13 Jbeta primers. Method: immunoSEQ multiplex PCR; TCRdb's copy keeps in-frame clones and lacks some. The sample includes some 150,000 clones. The clonotype originates from a woman aged 18-29 years in good health and CMV-seropositive. Sequenced input: PBMCs.

CDR3 sequence (DNA): TGCAGCGTTGCCGGACAGGGGTTTTATGGCTACACCTTC. It encodes CSVAGQGFYGYTF. The chain carries TRBV29-1 and TRBJ1-2; 9 nucleotides match TRBD1. V trimming: 4 bases; J trimming: 5 bases; junction bases outside the gene matches: 5. Germline CDR1 and CDR2: SQVTM and ANQGSEA. The CDR3 sequence is 13 residues long. Drawing the rest from reference TRBV29-1 and TRBJ1-2, the complete variable domain is SAVISQKPSRDICQRGTSLTIQCQVDSQVTMMFWYRQQPGQSLTLIATANQGSEATYESGFVIDKFPISRPNLTFSTLTVSNMSPEDSSIYLCSVAGQGFYGYTFGSGTRLTVV.